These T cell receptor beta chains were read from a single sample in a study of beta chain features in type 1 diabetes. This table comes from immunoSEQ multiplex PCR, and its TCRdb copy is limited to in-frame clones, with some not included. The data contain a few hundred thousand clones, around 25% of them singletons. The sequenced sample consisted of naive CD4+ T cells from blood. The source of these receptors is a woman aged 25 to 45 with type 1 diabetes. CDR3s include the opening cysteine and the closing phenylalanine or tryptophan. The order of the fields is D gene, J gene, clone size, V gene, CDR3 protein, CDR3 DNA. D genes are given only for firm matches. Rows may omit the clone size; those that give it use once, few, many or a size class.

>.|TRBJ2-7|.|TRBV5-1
CASSEPGESYEQYF
TGCGCCAGCAGCGAACCTGGTGAGTCCTACGAGCAGTACTTC
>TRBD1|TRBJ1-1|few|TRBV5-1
CASSLVQGAYTEAFF
TGCGCCAGCAGCTTGGTACAGGGGGCTTACACTGAAGCTTTCTTT
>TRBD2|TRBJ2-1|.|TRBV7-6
CASSMPIAGVSYNEQFF
TGTGCCAGCAGCATGCCGATAGCGGGAGTCTCCTACAATGAGCAGTTCTTC
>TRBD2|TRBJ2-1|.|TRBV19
CASARITGLAGNNEQFF
TGTGCCAGTGCCCGTATTACGGGACTAGCGGGAAACAATGAGCAGTTCTTC
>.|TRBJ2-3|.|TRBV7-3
CASSLNRVGDTQYF
TGTGCCAGCAGCTTAAACAGGGTTGGGGATACGCAGTATTTT
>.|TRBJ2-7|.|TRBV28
CASSITPGHTWEQYF
TGTGCCAGCAGTATAACCCCGGGTCACACTTGGGAGCAGTACTTC
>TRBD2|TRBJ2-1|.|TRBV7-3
CASSPTSGRDFNEQFF
TGTGCCAGCAGCCCAACTAGCGGGAGGGATTTCAATGAGCAGTTCTTC
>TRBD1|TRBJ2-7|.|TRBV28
CASSFSQGARNEQYF
TGTGCCAGCAGTTTCTCCCAGGGGGCAAGGAACGAGCAGTACTTC
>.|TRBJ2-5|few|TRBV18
CASSPGTGYQETQYF
TGTGCCAGCTCACCAGGCACAGGGTACCAAGAGACCCAGTACTTC
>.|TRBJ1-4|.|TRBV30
CAGTRGGEKLFF
TGTGCCGGTACCCGAGGGGGTGAAAAACTGTTTTTT
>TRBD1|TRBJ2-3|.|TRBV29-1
CSVADRGGDTQYF
TGCAGCGTGGCGGACAGGGGGGGAGATACGCAGTATTTT
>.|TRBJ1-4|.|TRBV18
CASSPPRQGGKLFF
TGTGCCAGCTCACCACCGCGGCAGGGCGGAAAACTGTTTTTT
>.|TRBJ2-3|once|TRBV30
CAGGGGTDTQYF
TGTGCTGGGGGGGGCGGCACAGATACGCAGTATTTT
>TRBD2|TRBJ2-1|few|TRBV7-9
CASSLATRAGGRNEQFF
TGTGCCAGCAGCTTAGCAACCCGAGCGGGAGGGCGCAATGAGCAGTTCTTC
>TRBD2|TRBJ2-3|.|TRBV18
CASSPSAGLAGGTDTQYF
TGTGCCAGCTCACCTTCAGCGGGACTAGCGGGAGGCACAGATACGCAGTATTTT
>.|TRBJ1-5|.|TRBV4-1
CASSQQWTQPYSNQPQHF
TGCGCCAGCAGCCAGCAATGGACACAACCCTATAGCAATCAGCCCCAGCATTTT
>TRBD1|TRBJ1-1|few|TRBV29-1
CSVLGTGRTEAFF
TGCAGCGTTTTAGGGACAGGGCGGACTGAAGCTTTCTTT
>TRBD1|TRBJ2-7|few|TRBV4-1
CASSQEDRGSYEQYF
TGCGCCAGCAGCCAGGAAGACAGGGGCTCCTACGAGCAGTACTTC
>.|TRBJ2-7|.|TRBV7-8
CASSLLARAYEQYF
TGTGCCAGCAGCTTACTAGCGCGAGCCTACGAGCAGTACTTC
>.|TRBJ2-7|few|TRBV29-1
CSVGVATHEQYF
TGCAGCGTTGGAGTAGCGACCCACGAGCAGTACTTC
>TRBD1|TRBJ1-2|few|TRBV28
CASSLDRGPGGYTF
TGTGCCAGCAGCCTCGACAGGGGCCCCGGTGGCTACACCTTC
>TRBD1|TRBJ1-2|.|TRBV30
CAWSGTGETGYTF
TGTGCCTGGAGTGGGACAGGGGAGACCGGCTACACCTTC
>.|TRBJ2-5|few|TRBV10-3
CAISGVEEETQYF
TGTGCCATCAGTGGGGTCGAGGAGGAGACCCAGTACTTC
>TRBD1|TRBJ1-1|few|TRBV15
CATSGQLPGQGPFAFF
TGTGCCACCAGCGGTCAATTACCGGGACAGGGGCCTTTTGCTTTCTTT
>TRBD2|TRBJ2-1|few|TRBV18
CASSPSGRIGDEQFF
TGTGCCAGCTCACCTAGCGGGAGGATCGGCGATGAGCAGTTCTTC
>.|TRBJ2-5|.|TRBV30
CAWEYQGWETQYF
TGTGCCTGGGAGTACCAGGGTTGGGAGACCCAGTACTTC
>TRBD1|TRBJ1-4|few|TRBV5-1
CASSSGTDFATNEKLFF
TGCGCCAGCAGCTCCGGGACAGATTTTGCAACTAATGAAAAACTGTTTTTT
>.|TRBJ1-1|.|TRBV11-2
CASSLEQGTEAFF
TGTGCCAGCAGCTTAGAGCAGGGGACTGAAGCTTTCTTT
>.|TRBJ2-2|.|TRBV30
CAWSVLASTDTGELFF
TGTGCCTGGAGTGTACTGGCTAGCACAGACACCGGGGAGCTGTTTTTT
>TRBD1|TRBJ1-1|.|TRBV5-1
CASSRPDDRDTEAFF
TGCGCCAGCAGCAGACCAGACGACAGGGACACTGAAGCTTTCTTT
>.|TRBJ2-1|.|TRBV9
CASSARGNEQFF
TGTGCCAGCAGCGCCCGAGGGAATGAGCAGTTCTTC
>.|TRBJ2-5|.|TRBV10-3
CAISGSEETQYF
TGTGCCATCAGTGGGTCCGAAGAGACCCAGTACTTC
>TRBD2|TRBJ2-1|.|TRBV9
CASSLWGLAINEQFF
TGTGCCAGCAGCCTTTGGGGACTAGCGATCAATGAGCAGTTCTTC
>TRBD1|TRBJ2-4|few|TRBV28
CASSDTGVGIAKNIQYF
TGTGCCAGCAGTGATACAGGGGTGGGGATAGCCAAAAACATTCAGTACTTC
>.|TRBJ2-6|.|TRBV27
CASTHRGTSSGANVLTF
TGTGCCAGCACCCACCGTGGGACAAGCTCTGGGGCCAACGTCCTGACTTTC
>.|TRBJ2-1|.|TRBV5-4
CASSIGLNNEQFF
TGTGCCAGCAGCATCGGGTTAAACAATGAGCAGTTCTTC
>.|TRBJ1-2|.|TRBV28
CASSLYADTDGYTF
TGTGCCAGCAGTTTATACGCGGATACGGATGGCTACACCTTC
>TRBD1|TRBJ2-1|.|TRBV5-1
CASSLDIGRGFRDEQFF
TGCGCCAGCAGCTTGGATATTGGCAGGGGGTTTAGGGATGAGCAGTTCTTC
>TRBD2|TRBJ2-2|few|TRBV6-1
CASSEGLAGDPGELFF
TGTGCCAGCAGTGAAGGACTAGCGGGAGACCCCGGGGAGCTGTTTTTT
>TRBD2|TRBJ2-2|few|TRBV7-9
CASSSLAGGTGELFF
TGTGCCAGCAGCTCCCTAGCGGGAGGCACCGGGGAGCTGTTTTTT
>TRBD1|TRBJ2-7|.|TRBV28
CASSLTGGASYEQYF
TGTGCCAGCAGTTTGACAGGGGGGGCCTCCTACGAGCAGTACTTC
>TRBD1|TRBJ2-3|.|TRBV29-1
CSVHRQGAADTQYF
TGCAGCGTTCACCGTCAGGGGGCCGCAGATACGCAGTATTTT
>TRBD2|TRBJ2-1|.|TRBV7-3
CASSPGGNEQFF
TGTGCCAGCAGCCCGGGGGGGAATGAGCAGTTCTTC
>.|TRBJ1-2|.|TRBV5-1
CASSSFGQNYGYTF
TGCGCCAGCAGCTCGTTCGGACAGAACTATGGCTACACCTTC
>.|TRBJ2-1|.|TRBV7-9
CASSLGTEQFF
TGTGCCAGCAGCCTAGGGACAGAGCAGTTCTTC
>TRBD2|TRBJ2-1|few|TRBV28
CASRVLSTSGSGYNEQFF
TGTGCCAGCAGGGTCCTGTCGACTAGCGGGAGTGGGTACAATGAGCAGTTCTTC
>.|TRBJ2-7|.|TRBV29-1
CSGFRQDVGEQYF
TGCAGCGGATTCCGACAGGACGTGGGGGAGCAGTACTTC
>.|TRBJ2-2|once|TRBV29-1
CSGGVTGELFF
TGCAGCGGGGGAGTTACCGGGGAGCTGTTTTTT
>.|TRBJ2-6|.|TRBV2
CASGPQWQGANVLTF
TGTGCCAGCGGGCCTCAGTGGCAGGGGGCCAACGTCCTGACTTTC
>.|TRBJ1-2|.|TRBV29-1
CSVPRERRGDYGYTF
TGCAGCGTACCCCGAGAGAGGCGCGGCGACTATGGCTACACCTTC
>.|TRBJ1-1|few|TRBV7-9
CASSVPVANTEAFF
TGTGCCAGCAGCGTTCCGGTAGCGAACACTGAAGCTTTCTTT
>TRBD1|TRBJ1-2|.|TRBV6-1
CAGRGVPIYGYTF
TGTGCGGGCAGGGGGGTCCCGATCTATGGCTACACCTTC
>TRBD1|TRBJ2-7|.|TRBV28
CASSSGTGNPYEQYF
TGTGCCAGCAGTTCCGGGACAGGGAACCCCTACGAGCAGTACTTC
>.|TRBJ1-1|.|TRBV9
CASSPRTALNTEAFF
TGTGCCAGCAGCCCACGGACAGCGTTGAACACTGAAGCTTTCTTT
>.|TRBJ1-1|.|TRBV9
CASSVTRDTEAFF
TGTGCCAGCAGCGTTACCAGGGACACTGAAGCTTTCTTT
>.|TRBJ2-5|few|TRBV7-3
CASSLSGTEETQYF
TGTGCCAGCAGCTTAAGCGGGACAGAAGAGACCCAGTACTTC
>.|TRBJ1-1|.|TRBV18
CASSPPGRRNTEAFF
TGTGCCAGCTCACCCCCCGGGAGGAGGAACACTGAAGCTTTCTTT
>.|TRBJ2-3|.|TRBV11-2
CASSLGRSSGTDTQYF
TGTGCCAGCAGCTTAGGGCGGAGTAGCGGCACAGATACGCAGTATTTT